Reported below is one TCR beta chain. The second PCR ran about 7 to 12 cycles with a sample-barcoded 5' primer and J-beta primers. Every single cDNA molecule received a tag from a template-switch adaptor with 12 random nucleotides. TCRdb itself ran the 5' RACE reads through MiXCR, one entry per CDR3 protein. The sample holds hundreds of thousands of distinct CDR3 sequences, 20% to 25% seen once. Per the germline V gene, CDR1 is SEHNR and CDR2 is FQNEAQ (reference sequence). The ends were cut back, 5 bases at V and 2 bases at J, with 12 bases in the middle. The CDR3 length is 15 residues. The sample comes from a study of blood T cells in healthy people across ages.

The sequenced sample consisted of blood. This sequence joins TRBV7-9 and TRBJ1-4; D possibly corresponds to TRBD1 (6 bases). This clonotype originated in a man in his 70s in good health. The CDR3 loop reads CASSTRGETNEKLFF. The DNA for the CDR3 is TGTGCCAGCAGCACGAGGGGGGAGACTAATGAAAAACTGTTTTTT.